The 18 T cell receptor beta chains listed next were all sequenced from one sample in a study of cytotoxic CD8 clonotypes in ibrutinib-treated CLL. Method: immunoSEQ multiplex PCR; TCRdb's copy keeps in-frame clones and lacks some. This repertoire shows 200,000 or so clones, approximately 70% found once; its top ten account for more than 4.5%. This specimen was PBMCs, taken after 12 months of ibrutinib treatment. These TCRs come from a human donor with chronic lymphocytic leukemia.

The CDR3 region is CASSQGVGVSGEQYF. The CDR3 nucleotides are TGCGCCAGCAGCCAGGGAGTCGGAGTCTCGGGGGAGCAGTACTTC. V usage is TRBV5-1 and J usage is TRBJ2-7, with D perhaps given as TRBD1 or TRBD2 (5 bases each). V shed 4 bases and J shed 7 bases, with 21 bases lying between them. Germline CDR1 SGHRS, CDR2 YFSETQ. The length of the CDR3 is 15 residues.

V and J are TRBV28 and TRBJ2-7, with 9 bases fitting TRBD2. From germline, CDR1 is MDHEN and CDR2 SYDVKM. CDR3 size: 15 residues. The ends lost 5 bases at V and 7 bases at J; junction bases unmatched: 12. The CDR3 nucleotides read TGTGCCAGCAGTCCTAATTTAGCGGGAGATGGTGAGCAGTACTTC. Amino acids: CASSPNLAGDGEQYF.

The genes are TRBV5-6 and TRBJ2-5; D is unclear. The CDR3 has 16 residues. V gave up 2 bases and J gave up 2 bases, with 16 bases separating them. Germline assignment: CDR1 SGHDT and CDR2 YYEEEE. The CDR3 spells CASSFSVGRAQETQYF. The CDR3 DNA is TGTGCCAGCAGCTTTTCTGTCGGAAGGGCTCAAGAGACCCAGTACTTC.

This clone was observed a few times. The chain has TRBV4-2 and TRBJ1-5; D is unresolved. This CDR3 comprises 13 residues. Between the trimmed V and J ends, which lost 1 base and 4 bases, there was a span of 5 bases. Germline loops: CDR1 LGHNA, CDR2 YNFKEQ. CDR3 residues: CASSQARNQPQHF. The CDR3, as DNA: TGTGCCAGCAGCCAAGCTCGGAATCAGCCCCAGCATTTT.

The chain combines TRBV2 with TRBJ2-7; D possibly matches TRBD1 or TRBD2 (5 bases each). From germline, CDR1 is SNHLY and CDR2 FYNNEI. The CDR3 runs to 12 residues. V lost 7 bases and J 3 bases, leaving 10 bases between the germline ends. CDR3: CASIRDGYEQYF. In nucleotides, the CDR3 is TGTGCCAGCATACGGGACGGCTACGAGCAGTACTTC. Full variable domain (rest looked up from reference TRBV2 and TRBJ2-7): EPEVTQTPSHQVTQMGQEVILRCVPISNHLYFYWYRQILGQKVEFLVSFYNNEISEKSEIFDDQFSVERPDGSNFTLKIRSTKLEDSAMYFCASIRDGYEQYFGPGTRLTVT.

This chain links TRBV5-1 with TRBJ2-2, with 8 bases fitting TRBD1. The CDR3 has 15 residues. After removal of 1 base from V and 4 bases from J, the junction contained 3 bases not matched to a gene. CDR1 is SGHRS, CDR2 YFSETQ, per germline. The chain's CDR3 is CASSLRQGSTGELFF. Here the CDR3 DNA reads TGCGCCAGCAGCTTGCGACAGGGGAGCACCGGGGAGCTGTTTTTT.

V and J are TRBV5-1 and TRBJ2-2; TRBD1 matches at 7 bases. The CDR3 contains 15 residues. V was clipped by 3 bases and J by 5 bases; unmatched bases: 7. Per germline, CDR1 SGHRS and CDR2 YFSETQ. The CDR3, as DNA: TGCGCCAGCAGCTCGGACAGGATGGATACCGGGGAGCTGTTTTTT. Translating gives CASSSDRMDTGELFF.

This chain joins TRBV30 and TRBJ2-6, with 12 bases lining up with TRBD1. V trimming: 2 bases; J trimming: 3 bases; junction bases outside the gene matches: 8. Germline V gene data show CDR1 as GTSNPN and CDR2 as SVGIG (reference sequence). The CDR3 is made up of 18 amino acids. The CDR3 nucleotides are TGTGCCTGGAGTAGGAGGGACAGGGGGCTTTATGGGGCCAACGTCCTGACTTTC. It encodes CAWSRRDRGLYGANVLTF. Supplemented by reference TRBV30 and TRBJ2-6, the full variable domain reads SQTIHQWPATLVQPVGSPLSLECTVEGTSNPNLYWYRQAAGRGLQLLFYSVGIGQISSEVPQNLSASRPQDRQFILSSKKLLLSDSGFYLCAWSRRDRGLYGANVLTFGAGSRLTVL.

This clone was counted ten times or more. The rearrangement uses TRBV30 and TRBJ2-1; D is ambiguous. Between the trimmed V and J ends, which lost 1 base and 6 bases, there was a span of 16 bases. Germline CDR1 and CDR2: GTSNPN and SVGIG (reference sequence). The CDR3 is 15 residues long. The CDR3 is CAWSEGSILANEQFF. The DNA of the CDR3 is TGTGCCTGGAGTGAGGGCAGCATCCTCGCCAATGAGCAGTTCTTC.

The chain employs TRBV7-2 and TRBJ2-2; maybe TRBD1 (6 bases). Germline values: CDR1 SGHTA, CDR2 FQGNSA. Trimming stripped 5 bases from V and 0 bases from J, with 10 bases between. CDR3 length equals 15 residues. CDR3 nucleotides: TGTGCCAGCAGCCCCCGACAGGCGAACACCGGGGAGCTGTTTTTT. Translated: CASSPRQANTGELFF.

The chain combines TRBV7-3 with TRBJ2-2; TRBD1 matches 7 bases. The CDR3 consists of 14 residues. Per germline, CDR1 SGHTA and CDR2 FQGTGA. V shed 6 bases, J shed 4 bases, and the junction held 5 bases outside the gene matches. The CDR3 DNA is TGTGCCAGCAGGCCGACAGGGATCACCGGGGAGCTGTTTTTT. The encoded protein is CASRPTGITGELFF.

CDR3 in amino acids: CASSIDSLNQPQHF. CDR3 in DNA: TGTGCCAGCAGCATCGACAGCCTCAATCAGCCCCAGCATTTT. The chain is built from TRBV7-2 and TRBJ1-5; a possible D gene is TRBD1 (5 bases). V was trimmed by 5 bases and J by 3 bases, leaving 11 bases between them. Germline V CDR1 and CDR2: SGHTA, FQGNSA. This CDR3 comprises 14 residues. Complete variable domain (other parts from reference TRBV7-2 and TRBJ1-5): GAGVSQSPSNKVTEKGKDVELRCDPISGHTALYWYRQSLGQGLEFLIYFQGNSAPDKSGLPSDRFSAERTGGSVSTLTIQRTQQEDSAVYLCASSIDSLNQPQHFGDGTRLSIL.

This chain links TRBV7-3 with TRBJ2-7; no clear D. V shed 8 bases and J shed 0 bases, with 14 bases lying between them. Per the germline V gene, CDR1 is SGHTA and CDR2 is FQGTGA. The CDR3 totals 14 residues. CDR3 protein: CASSALRSSYEQYF. The CDR3 DNA is TGTGCCAGCTCTGCCTTAAGGAGCTCCTACGAGCAGTACTTC.

This clone has just one count. The J gene is TRBJ2-3, the V gene TRBV25-1; D not resolved. The CDR3 is made up of 11 amino acids. Germline V gene data show CDR1 as MGHDK and CDR2 as SYGVNS. Trimming took 4 bases from V and 7 from J, leaving 6 bases between them. The DNA for the CDR3 is TGTGCCAGCAGTGCTATCCATACGCAGTATTTT. Amino acid sequence: CASSAIHTQYF.

This chain links TRBV5-1 with TRBJ2-2; tentatively, D is TRBD1 (5 bases). The CDR3 is 16 amino acids. The germline V gene has CDR1 SGHRS and CDR2 YFSETQ. V was clipped by 5 bases and J by 2 bases, with 16 bases between them. The CDR3 bases are TGCGCCAGCAGTTTCTCCGGCAGGGCCAACACCGGGGAGCTGTTTTTT. Translating it yields CASSFSGRANTGELFF.

CDR3 coding DNA: TGCGCCAGCAGCTTCACAGGGCCCGCAACTAATGAAAAACTGTTTTTT. It specifies CASSFTGPATNEKLFF. The chain has TRBV5-1 and TRBJ1-4, with D possibly matching TRBD1 (6 bases). The V and J ends lost 2 bases and 0 bases respectively, with 11 bases between them. This CDR3 is 16 amino acids long. Per germline, CDR1 SGHRS and CDR2 YFSETQ.

This clone was recorded once. CDR3 sequence (DNA): TGCAGCGTTTCGACAGGGGACTATGGCTACACCTTC. Protein: CSVSTGDYGYTF. The chain couples TRBV29-1 to TRBJ1-2; 8 nucleotides line up with TRBD1. Germline values: CDR1 SQVTM, CDR2 ANQGSEA. This CDR3 region has 12 residues. V lost 5 bases and J lost 3; bases outside the gene matches: 2. Full variable domain (missing parts from reference TRBV29-1 and TRBJ1-2): SAVISQKPSRDICQRGTSLTIQCQVDSQVTMMFWYRQQPGQSLTLIATANQGSEATYESGFVIDKFPISRPNLTFSTLTVSNMSPEDSSIYLCSVSTGDYGYTFGSGTRLTVV.

The sample holds a few counts of this clone. The chain is built from TRBV7-2 and TRBJ1-5, with D unclear. Germline V lookup: CDR1 SGHTA, CDR2 FQGNSA. The CDR3 covers 15 residues. V lost 5 bases and J 3 bases, leaving 14 bases between the germline ends. CDR3: CASSLLGLNNQPQHF. In DNA form, the CDR3 reads TGTGCCAGCAGCCTCTTAGGGTTGAACAATCAGCCCCAGCATTTT.